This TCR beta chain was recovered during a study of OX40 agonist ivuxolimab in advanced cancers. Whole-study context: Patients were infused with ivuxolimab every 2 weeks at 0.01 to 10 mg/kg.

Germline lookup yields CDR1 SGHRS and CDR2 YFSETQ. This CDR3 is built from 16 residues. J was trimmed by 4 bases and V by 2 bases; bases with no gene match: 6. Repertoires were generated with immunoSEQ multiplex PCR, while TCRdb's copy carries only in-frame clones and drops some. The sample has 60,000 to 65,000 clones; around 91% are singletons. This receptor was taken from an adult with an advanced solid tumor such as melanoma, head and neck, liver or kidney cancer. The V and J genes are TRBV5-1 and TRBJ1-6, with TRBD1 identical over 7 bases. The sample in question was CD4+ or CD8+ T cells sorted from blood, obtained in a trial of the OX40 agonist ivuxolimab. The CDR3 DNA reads TGCGCCAGCAGCTTACAGGGGACGGAGTATAATTCACCCCTCCACTTT. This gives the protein CASSLQGTEYNSPLHF. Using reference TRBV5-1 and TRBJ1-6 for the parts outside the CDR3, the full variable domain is KAGVTQTPRYLIKTRGQQVTLSCSPISGHRSVSWYQQTPGQGLQFLFEYFSETQRNKGNFPGRFSGRQFSNSRSEMNVSTLELGDSALYLCASSLQGTEYNSPLHFGNGTRLTVT.